These 11 T cell receptor beta chains came from one sample sequenced in a study of tumor and adjacent non-tumor tissue in lung cancer. Three rounds of nested PCR, following a modified ARM-PCR protocol, produced the TCRbeta library. TCRdb re-called the multiplex PCR reads through MiXCR, storing one row per CDR3 protein. The sample carries roughly 69,000 distinct CDR3 sequences, 75% to 85% recorded once. This sample's RNA came from whole unsorted tissue. Distant lung tissue was collected more than 3 cm away from the tumor edge. The sample taken for sequencing was distant non-tumor lung tissue. The receptors stem from a man aged 55 to 70 with non-small cell lung cancer.

Points on this clonotype: One end of the junction fails to match germline, which may point to a read error. CDR3 DNA sequence: TGTACCATCAGGGCATACTACGGCGCAGATACGCAGTATTTT. Amino acids: CTIRAYYGADTQYF. The chain recombines TRBV10-3 with TRBJ2-3; possible D gene TRBD1, 5 bases. Germline CDR1 is ENHRY and CDR2 is SYGVKD. The CDR3 extends over 14 amino acids.

The rearrangement uses TRBV29-1 and TRBJ2-5; no firm D call. Trimming shortened V by 1 base and J by 4 bases, and 7 bases separated the two germline ends. Germline V lookup: CDR1 SQVTM, CDR2 ANQGSEA. CDR3 size: 12 residues. CDR3 sequence reads: CSVEVCGETQYF. DNA of the CDR3: TGCAGCGTTGAAGTGTGTGGAGAGACCCAGTACTTC.

The rearrangement links TRBV20-1 to TRBJ2-7; unclear D gene. Trimming took 0 bases from V and 5 from J, leaving 17 bases between them. The CDR3 is made up of 15 amino acids. The germline CDR1 and CDR2 sequences are DFQATT and SNEGSKA (reference sequence). CDR3: CSARDRQRSIHEQYF. CDR3 bases: TGCAGTGCTAGAGATCGGCAGCGAAGCATCCACGAGCAGTACTTC.

With respect to this clonotype: The junction does not match germline at one end; this may be a read error. The chain uses TRBV5-6 and TRBJ2-3; D gene ambiguous. Germline V gives CDR1 SGHDT, CDR2 YYEEEE. This CDR3 is built from 13 residues. The DNA of the CDR3 is TGTGCCAGCAGCGAGATGACGTCAGATACGCAATATTTT. It specifies CASSEMTSDTQYF.

This clonotype occurred a few times. The chain combines TRBV11-3 with TRBJ2-2, with 10 bases that match TRBD2. Per the germline V gene, CDR1 is SGHNT and CDR2 is YENEEA. The trim removed 4 bases at V and 2 bases at J, leaving 4 bases unmatched. The CDR3 loop spans 16 amino acids. The CDR3 here is CASSSRTSGNTGELFF. CDR3 nucleotide sequence: TGTGCCAGCAGCTCAAGGACTAGCGGAAACACCGGGGAGCTGTTTTTT.

V and J are TRBV6-2 or TRBV6-3 and TRBJ1-4; D is undetermined. CDR1 is MNHEY, CDR2 SVGEGT, per germline. V was cut by 10 bases and J by 8 bases, with 23 bases left in between. The CDR3 contains 15 residues. This CDR3 reads CATNYFQEDGEKLFF. The CDR3 bases are TGTGCCACCAATTACTTTCAGGAGGACGGGGAAAAACTGTTTTTT.

This clonotype was counted many times. V usage is TRBV4-2 and J usage is TRBJ2-1, with D unresolved. Germline V lookup: CDR1 LGHNA, CDR2 YNFKEQ. The V end was cut by 1 base, the J end by 5 bases, with 12 bases between. This CDR3 contains 15 residues. The CDR3 sequence: CASSQGGNRDNEQFF. Here the CDR3 DNA reads TGTGCCAGCAGCCAAGGGGGAAATAGGGACAATGAGCAGTTCTTC.

A remark on this clonotype: A read error may produce the germline difference seen at one junction end. The chain carries TRBV12-5 and TRBJ2-1; TRBD2 agrees at 12 bases. The CDR3 extends over 19 amino acids. CDR1 is LGHNT, CDR2 FRNRAP, per germline. In nucleotides, the CDR3 is TGTGTTAGTGGTTTCTACTCTAGCGGGAGGGACCACTCCTACAATGAGCAGATCTTC. Translating it yields CVSGFYSSGRDHSYNEQIF.

The V gene is TRBV5-4, the J gene TRBJ2-3; 8 nucleotides align to TRBD2. The junction had 13 bases not matched to a gene; V was cut back by 5 bases and J by 5 bases. The length of the CDR3 is 16 residues. Germline V gene data show CDR1 as SGHNT and CDR2 as YYREEE (reference sequence). The CDR3 spells CASSPNEREPRDTQYF. DNA of the CDR3: TGTGCCAGCAGTCCTAACGAGCGGGAGCCGAGAGATACGCAGTATTTT.

This clonotype was recorded only once. It is likely a read error, because the conserved phenylalanine at the end of the CDR3 is missing. The chain links TRBV5-6 to TRBJ2-5, with D maybe TRBD2 (6 bases). With 4 bases removed from V and 5 bases from J, the gap between germline ends came to 12 bases. Germline CDR1 and CDR2: SGHDT and YYEEEE. This CDR3 has 13 residues. As DNA, the CDR3 is TGTGCCAGCAGCCTGGTTGGGGGGGAGACCCAGTACCTC. Protein sequence: CASSLVGGETQYL.

In the case of this clonotype: Since no conserved phenylalanine or tryptophan closes the CDR3, a read error is the likely cause. The V and J genes are TRBV5-6 and TRBJ2-7; no clear D. The V and J ends lost 7 bases and 3 bases respectively, with 11 bases between them. This CDR3 spans 12 amino acids. Germline loops: CDR1 SGHDT, CDR2 YYEEEE. The DNA for the CDR3 is TGTGCCAGCGCCGGTAATCACTACGAGCAGTACTAC. Encoded protein: CASAGNHYEQYY.